The next 30 T cell receptor beta chains were all read from a single sample in a study of blood T cell repertoires in COVID-19. Generated by immunoSEQ multiplex PCR, the TCRdb table keeps only in-frame clones and is missing some. The sample holds 62,000 or so clones, more than 75% seen once. The sample consisted of peripheral blood. Receptors were obtained from a human donor in a cohort sampled during active COVID-19.

The chain is built from TRBV5-1 and TRBJ1-5; 7 nucleotides match TRBD1. The V gene's germline CDR1 is SGHRS and CDR2 YFSETQ. This CDR3 is built from 14 residues. V was pared by 1 base and J by 7 bases, with 5 bases of the junction left unmatched. The CDR3 spells CASSLTGAGQPQHF. Here the CDR3 DNA reads TGCGCCAGCAGCTTGACAGGGGCGGGACAGCCCCAGCATTTT.

The rearrangement links TRBV19 to TRBJ2-3; D not certain. Germline V gene lookup returns CDR1 LNHDA and CDR2 SQIVND (reference sequence). The CDR3 has 16 amino acids. The V gene lost 7 bases and the J gene lost 0 bases, with 17 bases spanning the gap. The CDR3 protein is CASTQGRRASTDTQYF. The CDR3 coding sequence is TGTGCCAGTACCCAAGGTAGGAGAGCTAGCACAGATACGCAGTATTTT.

This clone occurred many times. This chain uses TRBV2 with TRBJ1-2; D remains ambiguous. CDR3 length equals 12 residues. The germline V and J ends were trimmed by 0 bases and 5 bases, with 4 bases remaining between them. Germline values: CDR1 SNHLY, CDR2 FYNNEI. CDR3 coding DNA: TGTGCCAGCAGTGAAGCGACTTATGGCTACACCTTC. Translation: CASSEATYGYTF.

Here the CDR3 reads CASSKDRGGNQPQHF. The DNA for the CDR3 is TGTGCCAGTAGTAAAGACAGGGGAGGCAATCAGCCCCAGCATTTT. The chain is built from TRBV19 and TRBJ1-5, with 8 bases that match TRBD1. Germline V gene lookup returns CDR1 LNHDA and CDR2 SQIVND (reference sequence). This CDR3 has 15 amino acids. The V and J ends lost 4 bases and 2 bases, in that order; junction bases with no gene match: 4.

This chain links TRBV3-1 (or the pseudogene TRBV3-2) with TRBJ2-5, with 7 nucleotides matching TRBD1. The CDR3 is made up of 18 amino acids. Per germline, CDR1 LGHDT and CDR2 YNNKEL (reference sequence). V lost 0 bases, J lost 1 base, and 11 bases stayed unmatched. The CDR3 loop reads CASSQEGVWTGPQETQYF. The CDR3 nucleotides read TGTGCCAGCAGCCAAGAGGGGGTTTGGACAGGCCCCCAAGAGACCCAGTACTTC.

The chain combines TRBV28 with TRBJ1-2, with TRBD1 matching 10 bases. Per the germline V gene, CDR1 is MDHEN and CDR2 is SYDVKM. The V gene end was trimmed by 6 bases and the J gene end by 5 bases; junction bases not matched to a gene: 9. The CDR3 consists of 15 residues. For the CDR3, the DNA is TGTGCCAGCAGAACCCCCGGGACAGGGGAATATGGCTACACCTTC. Its translation: CASRTPGTGEYGYTF.

This rearrangement joins TRBV7-3 to TRBJ2-1, with 7 positions matching TRBD2. The trim removed 8 bases at V and 15 bases at J, leaving 19 bases unmatched. The CDR3 has 14 residues. Germline V lookup: CDR1 SGHTA, CDR2 FQGTGA. The CDR3 reads CASSVGGIDRQPFF. The CDR3 DNA follows: TGTGCCAGCTCGGTCGGGGGGATAGACAGACAGCCGTTCTTC.

This chain joins TRBV5-4 and TRBJ1-1, with a tentative D call TRBD1 (5 bases). This CDR3 spans 14 amino acids. Germline-derived CDR1 and CDR2 are SGHNT and YYREEE (reference sequence). Between the trimmed V and J ends, which lost 4 bases and 2 bases, there was a span of 12 bases. The CDR3: CASSLPGGNTEAFF. As DNA, the CDR3 is TGTGCCAGCAGCCTACCCGGGGGAAACACTGAAGCTTTCTTT.

This clone turned up a few times. The chain combines TRBV5-1 with TRBJ1-2; 7 nucleotides align to TRBD1. With 2 bases clipped from V and 8 bases from J, the junction kept 6 bases outside the gene matches. The CDR3 length is 13 residues. Germline CDR1 reads SGHRS; CDR2 reads YFSETQ. The CDR3 region has the DNA TGCGCCAGCAGCTTAGAGGGGGCGTCCGGCTACACCTTC. Translation gives CASSLEGASGYTF. Drawing the rest from reference TRBV5-1 and TRBJ1-2, the complete variable domain is KAGVTQTPRYLIKTRGQQVTLSCSPISGHRSVSWYQQTPGQGLQFLFEYFSETQRNKGNFPGRFSGRQFSNSRSEMNVSTLELGDSALYLCASSLEGASGYTFGSGTRLTVV.

The chain employs TRBV5-1 and TRBJ2-3, with TRBD2 matching 10 bases. The CDR3 runs to 14 residues. Germline V gives CDR1 SGHRS, CDR2 YFSETQ. Germline trimming cut 5 bases from V and 7 bases from J; bases unmatched to any gene: 7. CDR3 bases: TGCGCCAGCAGAGCCGGGACTAGCGTTAATACGCAGTATTTT. It translates to CASRAGTSVNTQYF.

The chain recombines TRBV7-9 with TRBJ1-4, with D unresolved. The ends were cut back, 2 bases at V and 0 bases at J, with 13 bases in the middle. The CDR3 sequence is 17 residues long. Germline CDR1 is SEHNR and CDR2 is FQNEAQ (reference sequence). CDR3 nucleotide sequence: TGTGCCAGCAGCTTAAATGCTCGAGGAGCAACTAATGAAAAACTGTTTTTT. Amino acid sequence: CASSLNARGATNEKLFF.

This clone was detected a few times. The chain is built from TRBV11-1 and TRBJ1-1; D is unclear. V lost 2 bases and J lost 1, with 5 bases in between. CDR3 length equals 13 residues. The germline V gene has CDR1 SGHAT and CDR2 FQDESV (reference sequence). The CDR3, as DNA: TGTGCCAGCAGCTTATTAGAGAACACTGAAGCTTTCTTT. It yields the protein CASSLLENTEAFF.

The chain recombines TRBV7-3 with TRBJ2-3; TRBD2 agrees at 9 bases. CDR1 is SGHTA and CDR2 is FQGTGA in the germline V gene. Trimming cost V 8 bases and J 3 bases; bases outside gene matches: 6. The CDR3 length is 14 residues. The CDR3 region is CASGLAGRTDTQYF. CDR3 coding DNA: TGTGCCAGCGGGCTAGCGGGGCGAACAGATACGCAGTATTTT.

This clone was counted a single time. This chain connects TRBV4-3 to TRBJ2-7; D may be TRBD2 (7 bases). V was clipped by 0 bases and J by 7 bases, with 16 bases between them. The germline V gene encodes CDR1 LGHNA and CDR2 YSLEER. The CDR3 is 15 residues long. In DNA, the CDR3 is TGCGCCAGCAGCCAAGAAGGGGGGGCCTTGGGAGAGCAGTACTTC. Residues: CASSQEGGALGEQYF.

V gene TRBV9 combines with J gene TRBJ2-1; 8 bases are a match to TRBD1. The CDR3 contains 15 residues. With 4 bases clipped from V and 4 bases from J, the junction kept 7 bases outside the gene matches. The germline V gene encodes CDR1 SGDLS and CDR2 YYNGEE. In DNA, the CDR3 is TGTGCCAGCAGCCGGGGACAGGCTTATTACAATGAGCAGTTCTTC. Protein product: CASSRGQAYYNEQFF.

The chain links TRBV3-1 (or the pseudogene TRBV3-2) to TRBJ2-4; D gene ambiguous. With 1 base removed from V and 2 bases from J, the gap between germline ends came to 3 bases. Germline loops: CDR1 LGHDT, CDR2 YNNKEL (reference sequence). CDR3 length equals 13 residues. The CDR3 region has the DNA TGTGCCAGCAGCCAAGGTACCAAAAACATTCAGTACTTC. Residues: CASSQGTKNIQYF.

V and J are TRBV30 and TRBJ2-3, with TRBD1 matching over 7 bases. This CDR3 region has 14 residues. Germline V lookup: CDR1 GTSNPN, CDR2 SVGIG (reference sequence). After removal of 5 bases from V and 1 base from J, the junction contained 6 bases not matched to a gene. The DNA of the CDR3 is TGTGCCTGGGATAGGGGGCCGGGCACAGATACGCAGTATTTT. Its translation: CAWDRGPGTDTQYF.

V gene TRBV29-1 combines with J gene TRBJ2-7; tentatively, D is TRBD2 (6 bases). The germline CDR1 and CDR2 sequences are SQVTM and ANQGSEA. The CDR3 has 13 residues. Between the trimmed V and J ends, which lost 3 bases and 7 bases, there was a span of 16 bases. The CDR3 bases are TGCAGCGTTGATTCGGTCGGGGGTAAGGAGCAGTACTTC. Its translation is CSVDSVGGKEQYF.

A few counts support this clone. V gene TRBV7-9 combines with J gene TRBJ2-2; 7 nucleotides line up with TRBD1. The CDR3 totals 17 residues. Germline V gene lookup returns CDR1 SEHNR and CDR2 FQNEAQ (reference sequence). J was trimmed by 3 bases and V by 6 bases; bases with no gene match: 13. The CDR3 protein is CASRRGITGADTGELFF. CDR3 bases: TGTGCCAGCAGGCGCGGCATAACAGGGGCAGACACCGGGGAGCTGTTTTTT.

This clone was seen only a few times. The chain couples TRBV25-1 to TRBJ1-4; 7 nucleotides agree with TRBD1. Germline CDR1 reads MGHDK; CDR2 reads SYGVNS. V shed 2 bases and J 7 bases; nucleotides not matched to a gene: 7. The CDR3 has 15 residues. The CDR3 sequence is CASSEPDRFGEKLFF. CDR3 bases: TGTGCCAGCAGTGAACCGGACAGGTTTGGTGAAAAACTGTTTTTT. Full variable domain (rest looked up from reference TRBV25-1 and TRBJ1-4): EADIYQTPRYLVIGTGKKITLECSQTMGHDKMYWYQQDPGMELHLIHYSYGVNSTEKGDLSSESTVSRIRTEHFPLTLESARPSHTSQYLCASSEPDRFGEKLFFGSGTQLSVL.

This chain links TRBV6-5 with TRBJ1-5, with D unclear. V was pared by 10 bases and J by 11 bases, with 21 bases between. This CDR3 has 13 residues. Germline V CDR1 and CDR2: MNHEY, SVGAGI. The CDR3 region is CATEVAAASAQHF. CDR3 DNA sequence: TGTGCCACAGAGGTGGCAGCCGCCTCGGCCCAGCATTTT.

This clone came up once. The chain is built from TRBV11-2 and TRBJ2-3, with TRBD2 identical over 7 bases. The CDR3 is 17 residues long. After removal of 0 bases from V and 1 base from J, the junction contained 7 bases not matched to a gene. From germline, CDR1 is SGHAT and CDR2 FQNNGV. Here the CDR3 reads CASSLDLGGRRTDTQYF. The CDR3, as DNA: TGTGCCAGCAGCTTAGATCTGGGGGGGAGACGCACAGATACGCAGTATTTT.

This chain connects TRBV28 to TRBJ1-1; 8 bases agree with TRBD1. The CDR3 runs to 15 residues. CDR1 and CDR2 from the germline V gene are MDHEN and SYDVKM. J gave up 1 base and V 4 bases, and 5 bases lay outside the gene matches. CDR3 sequence (DNA): TGTGCCAGCAGTTCCCAGGGGGCCGGGAACACTGAAGCTTTCTTT. Translated: CASSSQGAGNTEAFF.

As DNA, the CDR3 is TGTGCCAGCAGTTACCCTAGCACGGTCTACGAGCAGTACTTC. Amino acids: CASSYPSTVYEQYF. The chain joins TRBV6-2 or TRBV6-3 to TRBJ2-7; weak D call: TRBD2 (5 bases). V was pared by 2 bases and J by 3 bases, with 11 bases between. Germline lookup yields CDR1 MNHEY and CDR2 SVGEGT. There are 14 residues in the CDR3.

This clone has a handful of counts. The rearrangement links TRBV7-3 to TRBJ2-5; D is perhaps TRBD2 (6 bases). CDR3 length: 15 amino acids. CDR1 and CDR2 from the germline V gene are SGHTA and FQGTGA. Deletions cut 5 bases from V and 2 bases from J, with 15 bases between. CDR3: CASSQTGTDQETQYF. The CDR3 nucleotides are TGTGCCAGCAGCCAGACCGGGACTGATCAAGAGACCCAGTACTTC.

The rearrangement joins TRBV5-4 to TRBJ2-4; the D gene is possibly TRBD2 (5 bases). The CDR3 covers 15 residues. Germline assignment: CDR1 SGHNT and CDR2 YYREEE (reference sequence). Trimming removed 4 bases at V and 3 bases at J, with 14 bases between. In DNA, the CDR3 is TGTGCCAGCAGCCACGCAACTAGGCTCAAAAACATTCAGTACTTC. Translation gives CASSHATRLKNIQYF.

This clone has only a few counts. The genes are TRBV20-1 and TRBJ2-1; 8 bases agree with TRBD2. V lost 3 bases and J lost 5; bases outside the gene matches: 6. The CDR3 totals 14 residues. Per germline, CDR1 DFQATT and CDR2 SNEGSKA (reference sequence). The CDR3 coding sequence is TGCAGTGCTAGTAGCGGGGATTGGGACAATGAGCAGTTCTTC. The encoded protein is CSASSGDWDNEQFF.

The chain is built from TRBV7-6 and TRBJ1-3, with 9 bases fitting TRBD1. This CDR3 contains 19 residues. V lost 5 bases to trimming and J lost 0 bases; unmatched junction nucleotides: 14. The V gene's germline CDR1 is SGHVS and CDR2 FNYEAQ. CDR3 region: CASSPQAPGTGFSGNTIYF. CDR3 in DNA: TGTGCCAGCAGCCCCCAGGCACCCGGGACAGGGTTCTCTGGAAACACCATATATTTT.

V usage is TRBV3-1 (or the pseudogene TRBV3-2) and J usage is TRBJ2-3; 14 bases fit TRBD2. CDR1 and CDR2 (germline): LGHDT, YNNKEL (reference sequence). The CDR3 loop spans 18 amino acids. Losses at the gene ends were 5 bases for V and 8 bases for J; bases not matched to a gene: 15. In DNA form, the CDR3 reads TGTGCCAGCAGCGGCCGACCGACTAGCGGGGGGGCACCCAGTACGCAGTATTTT. Translation gives CASSGRPTSGGAPSTQYF.

This sequence joins TRBV5-1 and TRBJ1-3; 8 bases are shared with TRBD1. Per germline, CDR1 SGHRS and CDR2 YFSETQ. The CDR3 is made up of 16 amino acids. V dropped 0 bases and J dropped 4; count of bases not matched to a gene: 6. Here the CDR3 reads CASSLGQGSTGNTIYF. The CDR3 coding sequence is TGCGCCAGCAGCTTGGGACAGGGGTCTACCGGAAACACCATATATTTT.